Detailed here is one T cell receptor (beta chain). The entry originates in a study of blood T cell repertoires in COVID-19. Overall study context: The origin of the acute and convalescent COVID-19 samples was the United States, Italy and Spain. T cells, B-cell-depleted T cells, or PBMCs supplied cDNA or gDNA.

The CDR3 is 17 residues long. J lost 3 bases, V lost 4 bases, and 14 bases had no gene match. Germline CDR1 MDHEN, CDR2 SYDVKM. In the study's own analysis: The authors estimated nucleated cell counts from reference gene primer amplification. The assay was immunoSEQ multiplex PCR, and TCRdb's table has in-frame clones only and misses some. That table gives V, J and clone size, and the DNA gave D and trimming. The sample shows approximately 300,000 clones, 90% of them seen only once. Sequencing input: peripheral blood. This TCR was sampled from a woman between 25 and 40 years old with COVID-19, enrolled during active disease. V and J are TRBV28 and TRBJ2-7; 8 nucleotides agree with TRBD1. The CDR3 DNA is TGTGCCAGCAGTTCTCCCGGGACAGGACCGGTGAGCTACGAGCAGTACTTC. It translates to CASSSPGTGPVSYEQYF.